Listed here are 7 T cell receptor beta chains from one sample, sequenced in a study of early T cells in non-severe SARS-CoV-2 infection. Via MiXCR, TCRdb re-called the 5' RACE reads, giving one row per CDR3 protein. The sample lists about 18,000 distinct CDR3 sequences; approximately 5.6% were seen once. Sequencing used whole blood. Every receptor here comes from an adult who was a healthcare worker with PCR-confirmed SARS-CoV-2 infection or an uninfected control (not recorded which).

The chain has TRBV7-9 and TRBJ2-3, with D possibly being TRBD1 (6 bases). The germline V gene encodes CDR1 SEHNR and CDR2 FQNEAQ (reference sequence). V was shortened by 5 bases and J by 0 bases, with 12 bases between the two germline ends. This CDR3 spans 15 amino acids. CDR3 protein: CASSRTGTSTDTQYF. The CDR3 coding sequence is TGTGCCAGCAGCCGAACCGGGACAAGCACAGATACGCAGTATTTT.

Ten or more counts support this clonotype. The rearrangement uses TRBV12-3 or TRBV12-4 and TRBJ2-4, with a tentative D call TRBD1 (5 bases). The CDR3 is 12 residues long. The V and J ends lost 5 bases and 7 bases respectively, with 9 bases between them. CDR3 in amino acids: CASSPQGNIQYF. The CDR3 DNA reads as TGTGCCAGCAGTCCTCAGGGTAACATTCAGTACTTC.

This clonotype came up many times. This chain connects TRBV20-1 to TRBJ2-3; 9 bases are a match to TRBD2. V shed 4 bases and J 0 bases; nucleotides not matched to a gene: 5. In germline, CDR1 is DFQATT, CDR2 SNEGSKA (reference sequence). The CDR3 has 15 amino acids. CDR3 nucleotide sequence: TGCAGTGCTACAAAGACTAGCGGAAGCACAGATACGCAGTATTTT. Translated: CSATKTSGSTDTQYF.

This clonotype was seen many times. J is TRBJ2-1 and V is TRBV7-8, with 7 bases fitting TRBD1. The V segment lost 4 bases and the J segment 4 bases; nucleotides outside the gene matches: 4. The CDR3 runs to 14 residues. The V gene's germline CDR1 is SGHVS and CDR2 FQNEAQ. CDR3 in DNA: TGTGCCAGCAGCTCCGGGGACAGATACAATGAGCAGTTCTTC. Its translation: CASSSGDRYNEQFF.

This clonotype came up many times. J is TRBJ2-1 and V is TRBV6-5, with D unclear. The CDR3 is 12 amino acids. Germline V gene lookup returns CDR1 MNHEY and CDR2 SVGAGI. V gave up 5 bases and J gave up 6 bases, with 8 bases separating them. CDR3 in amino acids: CASSSPANEQFF. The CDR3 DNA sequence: TGTGCCAGCAGTAGTCCCGCCAATGAGCAGTTCTTC.

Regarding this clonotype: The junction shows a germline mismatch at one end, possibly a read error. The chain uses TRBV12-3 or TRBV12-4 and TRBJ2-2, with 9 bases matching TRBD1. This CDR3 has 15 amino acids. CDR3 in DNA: TGTGCCAGCTCGCAGTCCGGGACAGGGACCGGGGAGCCGTTTTTT. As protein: CASSQSGTGTGEPFF.

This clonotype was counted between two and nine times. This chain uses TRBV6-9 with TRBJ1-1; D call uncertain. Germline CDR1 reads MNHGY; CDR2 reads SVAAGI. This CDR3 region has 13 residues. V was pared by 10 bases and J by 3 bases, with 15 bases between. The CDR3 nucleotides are TGTGCCAAATGTGCCCCCGGGGACACTGAAGCTTTCTTT. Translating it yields CAKCAPGDTEAFF.